One and the same sample provided the 30 T cell receptor beta chains below, sequenced in a study of healthy donors' naive CD4 and CD8 T cells. Each TCR library used approximately 500 ng of total RNA and a linear amplification protocol. Each CDR3 protein gets one entry after TCRdb re-called the reads with MiXCR. The table records approximately 180,000 distinct CDR3 sequences, about four fifths of them present only once. Sequencing was done on a sample of naive CD4+ and CD8+ T cells sorted from blood, pooled from several donors. Receptor source: a pool of human donors in good health; the sample pools cells from several healthy donors.

This chain connects TRBV30 to TRBJ1-5; TRBD1 matches 7 bases. The V and J ends lost 3 bases and 0 bases, in that order; junction bases with no gene match: 5. Germline lookup yields CDR1 GTSNPN and CDR2 SVGIG (reference sequence). The CDR3 totals 15 residues. The CDR3 bases are TGTGCCTGGAGCCGGGACAGCTATAGCAATCAGCCCCAGCATTTT. Translated: CAWSRDSYSNQPQHF.

This chain links TRBV4-2 with TRBJ2-1; D is ambiguous. The CDR3 is 14 amino acids. From germline, CDR1 is LGHNA and CDR2 YNFKEQ. Trimming shortened V by 6 bases and J by 5 bases, and 14 bases separated the two germline ends. In nucleotides, the CDR3 is TGTGCCAGCAGTGAACAAGTTTACGACAATGAGCAGTTCTTC. Its translation: CASSEQVYDNEQFF.

In DNA form, the CDR3 reads TGCAGCGTTGAAGAGGAGCGGGCTATACCCGAGCAGTACTTC. It specifies CSVEEERAIPEQYF. The chain combines TRBV29-1 with TRBJ2-7; D may be TRBD2 (6 bases). This CDR3 has 14 residues. The V and J ends lost 0 bases and 6 bases respectively, with 15 bases between them. The V gene's germline CDR1 is SQVTM and CDR2 ANQGSEA.

This clonotype came up once. The gene calls are TRBV5-1 and TRBJ2-3; 7 nucleotides agree with TRBD2. This CDR3 is 15 amino acids long. J was trimmed by 2 bases and V by 4 bases; bases with no gene match: 7. Germline CDR1 is SGHRS and CDR2 is YFSETQ. CDR3 DNA: TGCGCCAGCAGCCTAGCGGAGGTGGCCACAGATACGCAGTATTTT. Translated, it gives CASSLAEVATDTQYF.

The chain links TRBV27 to TRBJ2-7; tentative D call: TRBD1 (6 bases). Deletions cut 5 bases from V and 4 bases from J, with 15 bases between. The CDR3 length is 14 residues. The germline V gene encodes CDR1 MNHEY and CDR2 SMNVEV (reference sequence). This CDR3 reads CASSRTASIYEQYF. CDR3 bases: TGTGCCAGCAGTCGGACAGCCTCCATTTACGAGCAGTACTTC.

The rearrangement links TRBV27 to TRBJ2-7; maybe TRBD1 (5 bases). V was clipped by 4 bases and J by 2 bases, with 9 bases between them. The CDR3 consists of 13 residues. Germline lookup yields CDR1 MNHEY and CDR2 SMNVEV (reference sequence). The DNA of the CDR3 is TGTGCCAGCAGTTCAGGCAGGGCCTACGAGCAGTACTTC. Translation gives CASSSGRAYEQYF.

The rearrangement joins TRBV25-1 to TRBJ2-1; D not resolved. Trimming removed 3 bases at V and 8 bases at J, with 14 bases between. CDR1 and CDR2 from the germline V gene are MGHDK and SYGVNS. CDR3 length equals 14 residues. For the CDR3, the DNA is TGTGCCAGCAGTGACCTGCCTGCTTTGCATGAGCAGTTCTTC. It yields the protein CASSDLPALHEQFF.

This chain links TRBV6-1 with TRBJ1-1; D unclear. Trimming left V 7 bases short and J 11 bases short, with 17 bases between. Germline V gives CDR1 MNHNS, CDR2 SASEGT. This CDR3 comprises 12 residues. This chain's CDR3 is CASMTDPTPAFF. The CDR3 region has the DNA TGTGCCAGCATGACGGACCCTACGCCGGCTTTCTTT.

The genes are TRBV6-5 and TRBJ2-3; 9 bases line up with TRBD2. Germline lookup yields CDR1 MNHEY and CDR2 SVGAGI. This CDR3 spans 15 amino acids. V lost 6 bases to trimming and J lost 0 bases; unmatched junction nucleotides: 4. CDR3 coding DNA: TGTGCCAGCAGCCTCGGGACTAGCAGCACAGATACGCAGTATTTT. It is translated as CASSLGTSSTDTQYF.

The chain employs TRBV20-1 and TRBJ1-1; TRBD1 agrees at 7 bases. Per the germline V gene, CDR1 is DFQATT and CDR2 is SNEGSKA (reference sequence). The CDR3 has 13 residues. V shed 5 bases, J shed 0 bases, and the junction held 3 bases outside the gene matches. This chain's CDR3 is CSAAGTVNTEAFF. CDR3 coding DNA: TGCAGTGCTGCCGGGACAGTGAACACTGAAGCTTTCTTT.

The V and J genes are TRBV18 and TRBJ1-3; a weak D match, TRBD1 (6 bases). Germline CDR1 reads KGHSH; CDR2 reads LQKENI. The CDR3 contains 16 residues. V lost 0 bases to trimming and J lost 1 base, with 10 bases between them. The chain's CDR3 is CASSPPSGASGNTIYF. In nucleotides, the CDR3 is TGTGCCAGCTCACCACCGTCGGGGGCTTCTGGAAACACCATATATTTT.

The gene calls are TRBV29-1 and TRBJ2-1; 8 positions agree with TRBD1. From germline, CDR1 is SQVTM and CDR2 ANQGSEA. Trimming cost V 3 bases and J 5 bases; bases outside gene matches: 6. The CDR3 extends over 14 amino acids. The CDR3 reads CSVDDRGPNNEQFF. The DNA of the CDR3 is TGCAGCGTTGACGACAGGGGTCCCAACAATGAGCAGTTCTTC.

This clonotype was counted a few times. This rearrangement joins TRBV29-1 to TRBJ1-2; 9 nucleotides align to TRBD1. The trim removed 5 bases at V and 4 bases at J, leaving 2 bases unmatched. The CDR3 runs to 12 residues. Germline CDR1 SQVTM, CDR2 ANQGSEA. This CDR3 is CSVTGGSYGYTF. CDR3 sequence (DNA): TGCAGCGTTACAGGGGGCAGCTATGGCTACACCTTC.

In DNA form, the CDR3 reads TGTGCCAGTACCCCTAGACAGGGCGGTGGGGCCAACGTCCTGACTTTC. Protein sequence: CASTPRQGGGANVLTF. The chain recombines TRBV19 with TRBJ2-6; 7 bases align to TRBD1. The trim removed 7 bases at V and 3 bases at J, leaving 9 bases unmatched. This CDR3 has 16 amino acids. Germline CDR1 is LNHDA and CDR2 is SQIVND (reference sequence).

This clonotype was observed a handful of times. The gene calls are TRBV27 and TRBJ2-5; 9 nucleotides align to TRBD2. Unmatched junction bases numbered 6, after V lost 2 bases and J lost 5 bases. Germline-derived CDR1 and CDR2 are MNHEY and SMNVEV (reference sequence). This CDR3 is 15 amino acids long. CDR3 in DNA: TGTGCCAGCAGTTTAGCGGGAGGGCCGATCGAGACCCAGTACTTC. Amino acids: CASSLAGGPIETQYF.

This clonotype was seen more than once but under ten times. CDR3 bases: TGTGCTAGTGGTTTAAGGGGTCTAGGGCAAGAGACCCAGTACTTC. It is translated as CASGLRGLGQETQYF. This chain uses TRBV12-5 with TRBJ2-5; maybe TRBD1 (5 bases). Germline values: CDR1 LGHNT, CDR2 FRNRAP. The CDR3 sequence is 15 residues long. The V gene lost 3 bases and the J gene lost 2 bases, with 13 bases spanning the gap.

This clonotype has only a few counts. The rearrangement joins TRBV6-6 to TRBJ2-3; D ambiguous. CDR1 is MNHNY and CDR2 is SVGAGI in the germline V gene (reference sequence). Between the trimmed V and J ends, which lost 0 bases and 0 bases, there was a span of 4 bases. CDR3 size: 14 residues. CDR3 DNA: TGTGCCAGCAGTTACTCGGCCAGCACAGATACGCAGTATTTT. Its protein is CASSYSASTDTQYF.

This clonotype appeared a few times. This sequence joins TRBV29-1 and TRBJ2-1; 13 nucleotides line up with TRBD2. This CDR3 spans 14 amino acids. Germline CDR1 is SQVTM and CDR2 is ANQGSEA. V shed 7 bases and J 7 bases; nucleotides not matched to a gene: 7. CDR3 region: CSGLAGGVWNEQFF. The CDR3 bases are TGCAGCGGACTAGCGGGAGGAGTTTGGAATGAGCAGTTCTTC.

V is TRBV5-1 and J is TRBJ1-5, with 8 nucleotides matching TRBD1. The CDR3 has 15 residues. Germline lookup yields CDR1 SGHRS and CDR2 YFSETQ. Unmatched junction bases numbered 4, after V lost 4 bases and J lost 1 base. CDR3 DNA: TGCGCCAGCAGCCCCGGACAGGGAAGCAATCAGCCCCAGCATTTT. Protein: CASSPGQGSNQPQHF.

The V gene is TRBV2, the J gene TRBJ2-4; 9 nucleotides align to TRBD1. Germline V gives CDR1 SNHLY, CDR2 FYNNEI. Trimming cost V 3 bases and J 5 bases; bases outside gene matches: 2. The CDR3 loop spans 14 amino acids. The DNA of the CDR3 is TGTGCCAGCAGTGATGACAGGGGGGAAAACATTCAGTACTTC. It codes for CASSDDRGENIQYF.

V gene TRBV29-1 combines with J gene TRBJ2-7, with D possibly being TRBD2 (5 bases). The CDR3 length is 15 residues. Germline V lookup: CDR1 SQVTM, CDR2 ANQGSEA. The ends were cut back, 3 bases at V and 0 bases at J, with 15 bases in the middle. The CDR3 sequence is CSVEEKWESSYEQYV. For the CDR3, the DNA is TGCAGCGTTGAGGAGAAATGGGAGAGCTCCTACGAGCAGTACGTC.

The chain uses TRBV24-1 and TRBJ2-6, with D uncertain. In germline, CDR1 is KGHDR, CDR2 SFDVKD. The CDR3 loop spans 17 amino acids. Trimming left V 2 bases short and J 0 bases short, with 10 bases between. CDR3 sequence: CATSDSAGRSGANVLTF. The CDR3 coding sequence is TGTGCCACCAGTGATTCCGCAGGACGCTCTGGGGCCAACGTCCTGACTTTC.

The rearrangement links TRBV5-5 to TRBJ1-1; no definite D call. The germline CDR1 and CDR2 sequences are SGHKS and YYEKEE (reference sequence). This CDR3 comprises 14 residues. Trimming removed 2 bases at V and 4 bases at J, with 12 bases between. CDR3 amino acids: CASSFMEGSTEAFF. DNA of the CDR3: TGTGCCAGCAGCTTTATGGAGGGTAGCACTGAAGCTTTCTTT. The full variable domain, in which reference TRBV5-5 and TRBJ1-1 provide the parts outside the CDR3, is DAGVTQSPTHLIKTRGQQVTLRCSPISGHKSVSWYQQVLGQGPQFIFQYYEKEERGRGNFPDRFSARQFPNYSSELNVNALLLGDSALYLCASSFMEGSTEAFFGQGTRLTVV.

The chain recombines TRBV29-1 with TRBJ1-2, with a possible D match to TRBD1 (6 bases). CDR1 SQVTM and CDR2 ANQGSEA come from the germline V gene. This CDR3 contains 14 residues. DNA of the CDR3: TGCAGTGAATCAGGGGCAGGGGCCAACTATGGCTACACCTTC. Its protein is CSESGAGANYGYTF.

The gene calls are TRBV29-1 and TRBJ2-1, with D perhaps TRBD2 (6 bases). Germline V lookup: CDR1 SQVTM, CDR2 ANQGSEA. This CDR3 spans 13 amino acids. V lost 1 base and J 8 bases, leaving 12 bases between the germline ends. CDR3 coding DNA: TGCAGCGTTGAAGTTGGGGGGTTAGATGAGCAGTTCTTC. The encoded protein is CSVEVGGLDEQFF.

The CDR3 bases are TGCAGTGCTAGGGGAAGGACTAGCGGGATCAATGAGCAGTTCTTC. This codes for CSARGRTSGINEQFF. The rearrangement links TRBV20-1 to TRBJ2-1; TRBD2 matches at 12 bases. The CDR3 runs 15 residues. Trimming cost V 3 bases and J 6 bases; bases outside gene matches: 6. The germline gives CDR1 DFQATT, CDR2 SNEGSKA (reference sequence).

The chain employs TRBV29-1 and TRBJ2-7; possible D gene TRBD1, 6 bases. CDR1 SQVTM and CDR2 ANQGSEA come from the germline V gene. The CDR3 runs to 13 residues. Trimming left V 1 base short and J 2 bases short, with 9 bases between. CDR3: CSVEGQAAYEQYF. The DNA of the CDR3 is TGCAGCGTTGAAGGACAGGCGGCCTACGAGCAGTACTTC.

The CDR3 loop reads CASRPTGQGNQPQHF. The CDR3 coding sequence is TGTGCCAGCAGACCTACGGGACAGGGTAATCAGCCCCAGCATTTT. V usage is TRBV6-2 or TRBV6-3 and J usage is TRBJ1-5, with TRBD1 identical over 9 bases. Trimming at V came to 6 bases and at J to 4 bases, leaving 7 bases not matched to a gene. The CDR3 runs 15 residues. Germline V CDR1 and CDR2: MNHEY, SVGEGT.

The rearrangement links TRBV15 to TRBJ2-7, with D possibly TRBD2 on 6 matching bases. The V gene lost 4 bases and the J gene lost 1 base, with 11 bases spanning the gap. Germline values: CDR1 LNHNV, CDR2 YYDKDF (reference sequence). The CDR3 extends over 14 amino acids. The DNA for the CDR3 is TGTGCCACCAGCAAAGCGGGTATATCCTACGAGCAGTACTTC. As protein: CATSKAGISYEQYF.

The chain is built from TRBV6-5 and TRBJ1-1; D not resolved. The CDR3 totals 13 residues. Trimming cost V 2 bases and J 5 bases, with 9 bases left between them. Germline V CDR1 and CDR2: MNHEY, SVGAGI. CDR3 in DNA: TGTGCCAGCAGTTACAACCGAGGGACTGAAGCTTTCTTT. Protein product: CASSYNRGTEAFF.